These 28 T cell receptor beta chains share one sample of origin, sequenced in a study of T cell changes during pregnancy in multiple sclerosis. The method was immunoSEQ multiplex PCR; TCRdb's version includes in-frame clones alone and lacks a portion of them. Among 100,000 or so clones listed, 90% to 95% were seen once. Sample: peripheral blood, taken in the second trimester of pregnancy. The receptors were gathered from a female donor with multiple sclerosis, enrolled in a pregnancy study.

J is TRBJ1-2 and V is TRBV28, with 7 bases matching TRBD1. Per the germline V gene, CDR1 is MDHEN and CDR2 is SYDVKM. Trimming removed 2 bases from V and 8 bases from J; junction bases left unmatched: 5. The CDR3 loop spans 13 amino acids. The CDR3 DNA reads TGTGCCAGCAGTTTAGCGACAGGGAGAGGCTACACCTTC. Protein: CASSLATGRGYTF.

This clone was seen once. J is TRBJ2-7 and V is TRBV2; D is unclear. V shed 0 bases and J shed 2 bases, with 11 bases lying between them. The CDR3 sequence is 15 residues long. From germline, CDR1 is SNHLY and CDR2 FYNNEI. Here the CDR3 reads CASSEANRYTYEQYF. In nucleotides, the CDR3 is TGTGCCAGCAGTGAAGCGAACAGATATACCTACGAGCAGTACTTC.

The J gene is TRBJ2-7, the V gene TRBV19; 13 positions match TRBD2. This CDR3 comprises 15 residues. From germline, CDR1 is LNHDA and CDR2 SQIVND (reference sequence). V was pared by 1 base and J by 7 bases, with 4 bases of the junction left unmatched. The CDR3 reads CASSIGTSGSQEQYF. CDR3 coding DNA: TGTGCCAGTAGTATAGGGACTAGCGGGAGTCAAGAGCAGTACTTC.

This chain's CDR3 is CASSGYRGLINEQYF. CDR3 sequence (DNA): TGTGCCAGCAGCGGGTACAGGGGGCTGATAAACGAGCAGTACTTC. The rearrangement uses TRBV2 and TRBJ2-7, with 9 positions matching TRBD1. This CDR3 has 15 residues. The trim removed 6 bases at V and 5 bases at J, leaving 11 bases unmatched. Germline V gives CDR1 SNHLY, CDR2 FYNNEI.

This chain joins TRBV11-1 and TRBJ1-2, with TRBD1 as a possible D gene (5 bases). Germline CDR1 reads SGHAT; CDR2 reads FQDESV (reference sequence). The V end lost 3 bases, the J end lost 4 bases, and 12 bases lay between the germline ends. There are 14 residues in the CDR3. The CDR3 loop is CASSFTTALYGYTF. DNA of the CDR3: TGTGCCAGCAGCTTTACGACAGCTCTCTATGGCTACACCTTC.

The chain employs TRBV19 and TRBJ2-7; the D gene is possibly TRBD2 (5 bases). Trimming took off 7 bases at V and 0 bases at J, with 10 bases between the two ends. This CDR3 comprises 13 residues. Per germline, CDR1 LNHDA and CDR2 SQIVND (reference sequence). For the CDR3, the DNA is TGTGCCAGTACTCCCGGGGACTCCTACGAGCAGTACTTC. Protein sequence: CASTPGDSYEQYF.

The V call is TRBV19, the J call TRBJ2-3, with 7 bases lining up with TRBD1. The CDR3 has 15 amino acids. Germline trimming cut 5 bases from V and 0 bases from J; bases unmatched to any gene: 5. Germline loops: CDR1 LNHDA, CDR2 SQIVND (reference sequence). The CDR3 region has the DNA TGTGCCAGTAGTCCTCGACAGGGTAGCACAGATACGCAGTATTTT. Its protein is CASSPRQGSTDTQYF.

The chain uses TRBV10-3 and TRBJ2-3, with a tentative D call TRBD2 (6 bases). There are 13 residues in the CDR3. The germline V gene encodes CDR1 ENHRY and CDR2 SYGVKD. V was trimmed by 6 bases and J by 3 bases, leaving 10 bases between them. CDR3 sequence: CAIRPRGTDTQYF. CDR3 in DNA: TGTGCCATCAGACCCCGGGGGACAGATACGCAGTATTTT.

The chain carries TRBV6-4 and TRBJ2-1; D uncertain. The V end lost 5 bases, the J end lost 0 bases, and 5 bases lay between the germline ends. CDR3 length equals 13 residues. CDR1 MRHNA and CDR2 SNTAGT come from the germline V gene. This chain's CDR3 is CASSLSSYNEQFF. The CDR3 region has the DNA TGTGCCAGCAGTCTGAGCTCCTACAATGAGCAGTTCTTC.

This sequence joins TRBV27 and TRBJ2-3; 7 bases agree with TRBD2. The germline CDR1 and CDR2 sequences are MNHEY and SMNVEV (reference sequence). There are 17 residues in the CDR3. The J segment lost 3 bases and the V segment lost 6 bases, leaving 15 bases of the junction unmatched. CDR3 nucleotide sequence: TGTGCCAGCAGGAACCTCAAGGAACTAGCGTTTACAGATACGCAGTATTTT. It codes for CASRNLKELAFTDTQYF.

V usage is TRBV11-2 and J usage is TRBJ1-4; TRBD1 agrees at 7 bases. The CDR3 runs 16 residues. Germline CDR1 and CDR2: SGHAT and FQNNGV. J gave up 0 bases and V 5 bases, and 6 bases lay outside the gene matches. The CDR3 sequence is CASSPGQVSTNEKLFF. The CDR3 nucleotides read TGTGCCAGCAGCCCCGGACAGGTTTCAACTAATGAAAAACTGTTTTTT.

The chain recombines TRBV6-4 with TRBJ2-1; the match to TRBD2 covers 14 bases. With V trimmed by 4 bases and J by 7 bases, 0 bases remained unmatched. The germline CDR1 and CDR2 sequences are MRHNA and SNTAGT. This CDR3 has 14 residues. CDR3 residues: CASSGLAGGNEQFF. The CDR3 region has the DNA TGTGCCAGCAGTGGACTAGCGGGAGGGAATGAGCAGTTCTTC.

The chain uses TRBV28 and TRBJ1-5, with 8 bases identical to TRBD1. There are 15 residues in the CDR3. With V trimmed by 5 bases and J by 2 bases, 5 bases remained unmatched. Germline assignment: CDR1 MDHEN and CDR2 SYDVKM. The CDR3 DNA reads as TGTGCCAGCAGTCCCGACAGGGGTGGCAATCAGCCCCAGCATTTT. As protein: CASSPDRGGNQPQHF.

This clone came up once. The gene calls are TRBV28 and TRBJ2-7, with TRBD1 matching 8 bases. The germline CDR1 and CDR2 sequences are MDHEN and SYDVKM. CDR3 length: 14 residues. V lost 2 bases, J lost 5 bases, and 5 bases stayed unmatched. CDR3 in DNA: TGTGCCAGCAGTTTAGACAGGGGTCCCGACGAGCAGTACTTC. Protein: CASSLDRGPDEQYF. Variable domain in full (rest from reference TRBV28 and TRBJ2-7): DVKVTQSSRYLVKRTGEKVFLECVQDMDHENMFWYRQDPGLGLRLIYFSYDVKMKEKGDIPEGYSVSREKKERFSLILESASTNQTSMYLCASSLDRGPDEQYFGPGTRLTVT.

CDR3 in DNA: TGTGCCAGTAGGGCACTTCCGATTCATAGCAACACTGAAGCTTTCTTT. This codes for CASRALPIHSNTEAFF. V and J are TRBV19 and TRBJ1-1; D is uncertain. The CDR3 length is 16 residues. The germline CDR1 and CDR2 sequences are LNHDA and SQIVND (reference sequence). Trimming removed 6 bases from V and 2 bases from J, with 19 bases in between.

V usage is TRBV11-2 and J usage is TRBJ2-2; 8 bases map to TRBD1. In germline, CDR1 is SGHAT, CDR2 FQNNGV. The trim removed 6 bases at V and 3 bases at J, leaving 6 bases unmatched. CDR3 size: 15 residues. CDR3 protein: CASSSRGPDTGELFF. CDR3 in DNA: TGTGCCAGCAGTTCCAGGGGGCCCGACACCGGGGAGCTGTTTTTT. The whole variable domain, filled in from reference TRBV11-2 and TRBJ2-2, reads EAGVAQSPRYKIIEKRQSVAFWCNPISGHATLYWYQQILGQGPKLLIQFQNNGVVDDSQLPKDRFSAERLKGVDSTLKIQPAKLEDSAVYLCASSSRGPDTGELFFGEGSRLTVL.

The rearrangement uses TRBV10-3 and TRBJ2-3; a weak D match, TRBD1 (6 bases). The CDR3 extends over 15 amino acids. Trimming shortened V by 4 bases and J by 2 bases, and 13 bases separated the two germline ends. Germline CDR1 and CDR2: ENHRY and SYGVKD. The chain's CDR3 is CAISGRDISTDTQYF. The CDR3 bases are TGTGCCATCAGTGGCCGGGACATCTCCACAGATACGCAGTATTTT.

The chain carries TRBV29-1 and TRBJ2-1, with TRBD2 matching over 7 bases. From germline, CDR1 is SQVTM and CDR2 ANQGSEA. Unmatched junction bases numbered 11, after V lost 5 bases and J lost 7 bases. CDR3 length: 14 residues. The DNA of the CDR3 is TGCAGCGTTACCCCGTGGCGGGAGAGTAATGAGCAGTTCTTC. It translates to CSVTPWRESNEQFF.

This chain uses TRBV19 with TRBJ1-5, with D possibly being TRBD1 (5 bases). Germline V CDR1 and CDR2: LNHDA, SQIVND (reference sequence). The CDR3 totals 13 residues. V lost 5 bases and J 4 bases, leaving 9 bases between the germline ends. CDR3 in amino acids: CASSRTTNQPQHF. The CDR3 DNA is TGTGCCAGTAGTCGGACAACTAATCAGCCCCAGCATTTT. Looking up the rest from reference TRBV19 and TRBJ1-5 gives the full variable domain: DGGITQSPKYLFRKEGQNVTLSCEQNLNHDAMYWYRQDPGQGLRLIYYSQIVNDFQKGDIAEGYSVSREKKESFPLTVTSAQKNPTAFYLCASSRTTNQPQHFGDGTRLSIL.

The chain employs TRBV28 and TRBJ2-3; 7 bases are a match to TRBD2. This CDR3 comprises 16 residues. J was trimmed by 5 bases and V by 6 bases; bases with no gene match: 14. CDR1 is MDHEN, CDR2 SYDVKM, per germline. CDR3 amino acids: CASSLRIGEGIDTQYF. The CDR3 DNA reads as TGTGCCAGCAGCCTCCGTATTGGGGAGGGCATAGATACGCAGTATTTT.

J is TRBJ1-2 and V is TRBV29-1; maybe TRBD1 (6 bases). This CDR3 has 12 residues. Trimming stripped 7 bases from V and 8 bases from J, with 17 bases between. CDR1 is SQVTM and CDR2 is ANQGSEA in the germline V gene. CDR3 in DNA: TGCAGCGCTCGGGACACCGGTAGAGGCTACACCTTC. Translated: CSARDTGRGYTF.

With respect to this clone: One junction end disagrees with the germline gene, perhaps due to a read error. The CDR3 sequence: CASSYPQLGPREDF. The DNA for the CDR3 is TGTGCCAGCAGCTATCCACAACTAGGCCCCAGGGAGGATTTT. The chain has TRBV5-4 and TRBJ2-3; maybe TRBD2 (6 bases). The CDR3 has 14 residues. Germline V gives CDR1 SGHNT, CDR2 YYREEE (reference sequence).

V and J are TRBV30 and TRBJ1-6, with TRBD1 as a possible D gene (6 bases). From germline, CDR1 is GTSNPN and CDR2 SVGIG (reference sequence). V lost 3 bases to trimming and J lost 2 bases, with 8 bases between them. The CDR3 is 14 amino acids. CDR3 DNA: TGTGCCTGGAGCAGACAGGCCTATAATTCACCCCTCCACTTT. Its protein is CAWSRQAYNSPLHF. The complete variable domain, with remaining parts taken from reference TRBV30 and TRBJ1-6, reads SQTIHQWPATLVQPVGSPLSLECTVEGTSNPNLYWYRQAAGRGLQLLFYSVGIGQISSEVPQNLSASRPQDRQFILSSKKLLLSDSGFYLCAWSRQAYNSPLHFGNGTRLTVT.

J is TRBJ1-1 and V is TRBV10-3; D is unclear. Trimming cost V 6 bases and J 1 base, with 9 bases left between them. This CDR3 region has 13 residues. Germline CDR1 is ENHRY and CDR2 is SYGVKD. The CDR3 loop reads CAIREEENTEAFF. The CDR3 DNA follows: TGTGCCATCAGGGAGGAGGAGAACACTGAAGCTTTCTTT.

The chain links TRBV5-1 to TRBJ2-5; 10 nucleotides agree with TRBD2. CDR1 and CDR2 from the germline V gene are SGHRS and YFSETQ. This CDR3 comprises 14 residues. Trimming took 0 bases from V and 4 from J; bases not matched to a gene: 0. The CDR3 is CASSLGLAGETQYF. For the CDR3, the DNA is TGCGCCAGCAGCTTGGGACTAGCGGGAGAGACCCAGTACTTC.

The rearrangement uses TRBV15 and TRBJ1-3; no clear D gene. The V and J ends lost 0 bases and 4 bases respectively, with 13 bases between them. CDR1 LNHNV and CDR2 YYDKDF come from the germline V gene (reference sequence). This CDR3 spans 16 amino acids. The chain's CDR3 is CATSRDPPVAGNTIYF. CDR3 sequence (DNA): TGTGCCACCAGCAGAGATCCGCCAGTAGCCGGAAACACCATATATTTT. The entire variable domain, with the rest obtained from reference TRBV15 and TRBJ1-3, is as follows: DAMVIQNPRYQVTQFGKPVTLSCSQTLNHNVMYWYQQKSSQAPKLLFHYYDKDFNNEADTPDNFQSRRPNTSFCFLDIRSPGLGDTAMYLCATSRDPPVAGNTIYFGEGSWLTVV.

V gene TRBV5-6 combines with J gene TRBJ1-2; D is undetermined. With 0 bases removed from V and 8 bases from J, the gap between germline ends came to 11 bases. Germline CDR1 is SGHDT and CDR2 is YYEEEE. The CDR3 is 13 amino acids. The CDR3 sequence is CASSLVRGSGYTF. In DNA form, the CDR3 reads TGTGCCAGCAGCTTGGTCCGCGGGAGCGGCTACACCTTC.

The chain recombines TRBV30 with TRBJ2-3, with D possibly TRBD2 on 6 matching bases. Germline assignment: CDR1 GTSNPN and CDR2 SVGIG (reference sequence). The CDR3 has 17 residues. The V gene lost 0 bases and the J gene lost 2 bases, with 18 bases spanning the gap. CDR3 nucleotides: TGTGCCTGGAGTGTACCTCCCGAGGCGGGGTACACAGATACGCAGTATTTT. This encodes CAWSVPPEAGYTDTQYF. Full variable domain (missing parts from reference TRBV30 and TRBJ2-3): SQTIHQWPATLVQPVGSPLSLECTVEGTSNPNLYWYRQAAGRGLQLLFYSVGIGQISSEVPQNLSASRPQDRQFILSSKKLLLSDSGFYLCAWSVPPEAGYTDTQYFGPGTRLTVL.